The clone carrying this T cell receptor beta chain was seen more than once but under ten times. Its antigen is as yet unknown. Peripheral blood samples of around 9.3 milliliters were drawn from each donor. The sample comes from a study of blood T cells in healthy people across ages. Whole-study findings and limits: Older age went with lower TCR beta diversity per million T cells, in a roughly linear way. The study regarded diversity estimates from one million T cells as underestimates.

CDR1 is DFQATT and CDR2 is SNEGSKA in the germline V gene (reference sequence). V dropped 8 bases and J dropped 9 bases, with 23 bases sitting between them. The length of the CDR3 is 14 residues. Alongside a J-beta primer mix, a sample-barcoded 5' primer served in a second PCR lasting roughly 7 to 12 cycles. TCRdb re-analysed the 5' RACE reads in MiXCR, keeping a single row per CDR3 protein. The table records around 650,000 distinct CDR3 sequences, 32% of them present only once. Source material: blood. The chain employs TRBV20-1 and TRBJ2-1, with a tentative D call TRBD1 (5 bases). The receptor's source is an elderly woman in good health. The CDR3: CSPKGQTLSVEQFF. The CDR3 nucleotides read TGCAGTCCCAAGGGGCAAACTCTATCGGTTGAGCAGTTCTTC.